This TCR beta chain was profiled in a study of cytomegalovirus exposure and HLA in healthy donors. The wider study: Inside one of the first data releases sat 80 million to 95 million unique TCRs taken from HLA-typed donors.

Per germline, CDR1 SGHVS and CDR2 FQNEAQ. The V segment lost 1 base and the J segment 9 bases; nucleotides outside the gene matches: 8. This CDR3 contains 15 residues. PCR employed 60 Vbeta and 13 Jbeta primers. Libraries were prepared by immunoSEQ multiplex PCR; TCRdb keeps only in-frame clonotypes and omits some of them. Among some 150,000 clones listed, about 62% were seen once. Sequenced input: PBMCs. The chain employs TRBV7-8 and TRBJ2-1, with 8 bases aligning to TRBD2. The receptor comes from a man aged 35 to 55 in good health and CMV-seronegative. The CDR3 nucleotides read TGTGCCAGCAGCTTAGAAGGGACTAGGAGCATTGAGCAGTTCTTC. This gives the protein CASSLEGTRSIEQFF.